This T cell receptor beta chain was recorded in a study of identical twins. This CDR3 has 14 residues. Trimming took 2 bases from V and 7 from J; bases not matched to a gene: 7. Germline CDR1 MNHNS, CDR2 SASEGT. TCRdb independently ran MiXCR on the 5' RACE reads; one entry per CDR3 protein. There are 500,000 or so distinct CDR3 sequences in the sample; approximately 22% occur only once, and about 0.99% lies in the top ten. This sample was shared with a second study, whose subject was T cells expressing NK-cell markers. Per that study: According to the study, TCR beta repertoires originated from sorted CD3+CD56+NKG2C+, CD3+CD56+NKG2C- and CD3+CD56-NKG2C+ T cells. A range of about 1.0-8% of CD8+ T cells consisted of dominant NKG2C+ clonotypes in 5 or 6 donors. The CD3+CD56-NKG2C+ fraction of a handful of donors was also led by these clonotypes.

The clonotype comes from a young woman in good health. The rearrangement joins TRBV6-1 to TRBJ1-2; 7 nucleotides agree with TRBD1. The sample consisted of CD4+ T cells sorted from blood. CDR3 residues: CASSERQGVPGYTF. CDR3 coding DNA: TGTGCCAGCAGTGAAAGGCAGGGGGTACCTGGCTACACCTTC.